This TCR beta chain originates from a study of blood T cells in healthy people across ages. The CDR3 is 13 residues long. Germline V gene lookup returns CDR1 SQVTM and CDR2 ANQGSEA. V was cut by 6 bases and J by 7 bases, with 16 bases left in between. A second PCR of 7 to 11 cycles used a sample-barcoded 5' primer and a J-beta primer mix. TCRdb re-called the 5' RACE reads through MiXCR, storing one row per CDR3 protein. The repertoire includes 1.5 million to 2 million distinct CDR3 sequences, less than 50% of them detected once, and less than 2.5% sits in the top ten. Sequenced input: blood. The chain carries TRBV29-1 and TRBJ1-5; D is perhaps TRBD1 (5 bases). This receptor was identified in a woman in her thirties or forties in good health. Here the CDR3 DNA reads TGCAGCGTGGGAGTGGGGGTGGGGCAGCCCCAGCATTTT. Translated, it gives CSVGVGVGQPQHF.